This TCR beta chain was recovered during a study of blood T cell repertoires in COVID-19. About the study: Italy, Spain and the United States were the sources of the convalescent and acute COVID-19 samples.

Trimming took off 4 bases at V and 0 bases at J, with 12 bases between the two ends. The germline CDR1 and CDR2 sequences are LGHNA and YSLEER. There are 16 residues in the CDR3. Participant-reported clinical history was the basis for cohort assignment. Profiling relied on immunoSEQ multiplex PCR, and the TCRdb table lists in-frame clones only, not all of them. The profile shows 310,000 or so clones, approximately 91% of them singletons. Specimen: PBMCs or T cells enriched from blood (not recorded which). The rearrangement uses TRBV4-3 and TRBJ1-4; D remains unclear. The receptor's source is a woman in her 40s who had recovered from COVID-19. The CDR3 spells CASSPQEGPTNEKLFF. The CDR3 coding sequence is TGCGCCAGCAGCCCCCAGGAAGGCCCAACTAATGAAAAACTGTTTTTT.